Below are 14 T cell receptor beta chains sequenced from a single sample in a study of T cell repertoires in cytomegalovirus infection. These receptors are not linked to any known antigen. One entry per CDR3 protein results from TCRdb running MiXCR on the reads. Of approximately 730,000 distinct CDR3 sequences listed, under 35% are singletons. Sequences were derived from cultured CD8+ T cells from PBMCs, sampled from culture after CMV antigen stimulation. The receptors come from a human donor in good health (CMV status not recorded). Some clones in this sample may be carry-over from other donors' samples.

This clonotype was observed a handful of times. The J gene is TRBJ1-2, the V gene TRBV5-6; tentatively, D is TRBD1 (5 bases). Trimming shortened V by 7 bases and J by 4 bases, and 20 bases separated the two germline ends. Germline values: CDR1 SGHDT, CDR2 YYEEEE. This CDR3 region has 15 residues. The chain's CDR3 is CASEAAGKGRYGYTF. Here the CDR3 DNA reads TGTGCCAGCGAAGCCGCGGGGAAGGGACGCTATGGCTACACCTTC.

DNA of the CDR3: TGTGCCAGTACGCCTCATACAGGGGAAGGCGAGCAGTACGTC. Its protein is CASTPHTGEGEQYV. The chain has TRBV19 and TRBJ2-7; 7 bases map to TRBD1. The germline CDR1 and CDR2 sequences are LNHDA and SQIVND (reference sequence). The CDR3 covers 14 residues. The V segment lost 7 bases and the J segment 6 bases; nucleotides outside the gene matches: 12.

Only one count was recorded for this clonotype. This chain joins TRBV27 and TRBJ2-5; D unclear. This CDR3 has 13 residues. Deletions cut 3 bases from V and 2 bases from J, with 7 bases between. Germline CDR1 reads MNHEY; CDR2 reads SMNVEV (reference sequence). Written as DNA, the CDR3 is TGTGCCAGCAGTTTCATGCAGCAAGAGACCCAGTACTTC. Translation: CASSFMQQETQYF.

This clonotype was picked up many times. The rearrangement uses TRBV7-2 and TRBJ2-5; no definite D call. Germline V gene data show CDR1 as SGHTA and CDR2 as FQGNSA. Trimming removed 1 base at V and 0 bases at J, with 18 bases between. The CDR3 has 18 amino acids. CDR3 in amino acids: CASSLGDFETWYQETQYF. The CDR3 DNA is TGTGCCAGCAGCTTAGGCGACTTTGAAACCTGGTACCAAGAGACCCAGTACTTC.

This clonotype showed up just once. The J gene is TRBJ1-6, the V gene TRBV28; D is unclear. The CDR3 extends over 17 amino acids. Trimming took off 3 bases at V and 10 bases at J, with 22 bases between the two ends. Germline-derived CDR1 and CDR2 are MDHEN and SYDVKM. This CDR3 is CASSFDTRVRGVSPLHF. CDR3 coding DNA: TGTGCCAGCAGTTTCGACACTCGCGTCCGGGGAGTCTCACCCCTCCACTTT.

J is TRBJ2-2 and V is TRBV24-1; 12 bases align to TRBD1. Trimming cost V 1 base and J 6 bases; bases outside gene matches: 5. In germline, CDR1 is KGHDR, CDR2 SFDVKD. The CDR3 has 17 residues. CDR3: CATSDLAGDRGPGELFF. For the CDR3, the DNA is TGTGCCACCAGTGATTTAGCCGGGGACAGGGGGCCCGGGGAGCTGTTTTTT.

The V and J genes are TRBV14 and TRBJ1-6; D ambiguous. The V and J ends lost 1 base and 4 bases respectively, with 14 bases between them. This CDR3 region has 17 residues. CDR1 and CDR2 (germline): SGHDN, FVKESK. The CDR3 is CASSQGHPFNYNSPLHF. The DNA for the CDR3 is TGTGCCAGCAGCCAAGGTCATCCTTTCAATTATAATTCACCCCTCCACTTT.

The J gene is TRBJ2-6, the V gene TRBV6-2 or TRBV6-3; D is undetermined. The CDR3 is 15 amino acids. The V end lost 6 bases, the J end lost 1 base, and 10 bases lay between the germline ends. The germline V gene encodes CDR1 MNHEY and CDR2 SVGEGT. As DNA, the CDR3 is TGTGCCAGCAGCCGCCCTTGGTCTGGGGCCAACGTCCTGACTTTC. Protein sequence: CASSRPWSGANVLTF.

The CDR3 nucleotides read TGCGCCAGCAGCTTGGAGCGAACAGGGTATGGCTATGGCTACACCTTC. It encodes CASSLERTGYGYGYTF. The rearrangement joins TRBV5-1 to TRBJ1-2, with D perhaps TRBD1 (6 bases). From germline, CDR1 is SGHRS and CDR2 YFSETQ. Trimming took 0 bases from V and 4 from J, leaving 16 bases between them. CDR3 length: 16 residues.

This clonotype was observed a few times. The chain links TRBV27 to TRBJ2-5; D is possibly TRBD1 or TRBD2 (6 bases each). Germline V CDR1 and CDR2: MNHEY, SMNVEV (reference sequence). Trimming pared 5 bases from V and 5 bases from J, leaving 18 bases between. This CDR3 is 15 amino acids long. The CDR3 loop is CASSPLEGVGETQYF. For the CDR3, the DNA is TGTGCCAGCAGTCCCCTGGAGGGGGTAGGGGAGACCCAGTACTTC.

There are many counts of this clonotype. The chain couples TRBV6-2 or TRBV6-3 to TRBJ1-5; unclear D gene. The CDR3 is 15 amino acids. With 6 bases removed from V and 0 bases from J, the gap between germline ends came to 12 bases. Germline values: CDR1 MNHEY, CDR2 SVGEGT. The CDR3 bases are TGTGCCAGCAGCAGGACGGACTATAGCAATCAGCCCCAGCATTTT. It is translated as CASSRTDYSNQPQHF.

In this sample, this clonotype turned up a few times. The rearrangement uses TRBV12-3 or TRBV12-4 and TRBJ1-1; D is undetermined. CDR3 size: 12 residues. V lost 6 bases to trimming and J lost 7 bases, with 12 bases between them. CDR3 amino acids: CASSPGNGEAFF. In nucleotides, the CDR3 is TGTGCCAGCAGCCCTGGAAATGGTGAAGCTTTCTTT.

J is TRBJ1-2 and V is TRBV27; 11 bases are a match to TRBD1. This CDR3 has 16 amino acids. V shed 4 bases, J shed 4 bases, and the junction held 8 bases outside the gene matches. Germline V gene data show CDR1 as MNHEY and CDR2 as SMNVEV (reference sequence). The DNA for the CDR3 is TGTGCCAGCAGTTGGACAGGGGGCCCCGCATTCTATGGCTACACCTTC. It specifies CASSWTGGPAFYGYTF.

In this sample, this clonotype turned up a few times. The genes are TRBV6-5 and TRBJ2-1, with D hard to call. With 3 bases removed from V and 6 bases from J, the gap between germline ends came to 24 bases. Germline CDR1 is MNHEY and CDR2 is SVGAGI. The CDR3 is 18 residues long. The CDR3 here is CASSYTPEWVTPSNEQFF. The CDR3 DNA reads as TGTGCCAGCAGTTATACCCCCGAATGGGTCACTCCAAGCAATGAGCAGTTCTTC.